This T cell receptor beta chain was profiled in a study of control samples from healthy donors and cancer patients. Sequencing was performed with immunoSEQ multiplex PCR; in TCRdb, only in-frame clones are kept and a portion is missing. The data contain tens of thousands of clones, about 87% of them singletons. The CDR3 runs to 13 residues. V dropped 0 bases and J dropped 4 bases, with 5 bases sitting between them. Germline loops: CDR1 SGHRS, CDR2 YFSETQ. This receptor was identified in a woman in her fifties or sixties with lung cancer. The V call is TRBV5-1, the J call TRBJ1-5, with D uncertain. The specimen sequenced was PBMCs. The CDR3 here is CASSLGWNQPQHF. The CDR3 DNA follows: TGCGCCAGCAGCTTGGGATGGAATCAGCCCCAGCATTTT.